These 32 T cell receptor beta chains share one sample of origin, sequenced in a study of T-cell reconstitution after alpha-beta-depleted transplantation in children listed by TCRdb under 2016. Receptor amplification or capture employed PCR. Instrument used: Illumina HiSeq 2500. Molecular barcoding was employed in the preparation of TCR libraries, with unique molecular identifiers being used to normalize TCRbeta repertoire quantification. TCRdb ran its own pipeline on the public reads, namely fastp trimming at Q25 and MiXCR clone calling, and kept in-frame beta chains. Rows are unified per CDR3 protein, each entry keeping the most common DNA and genes. The sample table records over 300,000 distinct CDR3 sequences; around 10% of these occur just once. Clones ranked in the top ten supply around 2.3% of the sample. Source: PBMCs from the stem cell graft donor, taken from the stem cell graft. The receptors derive from a human donor who donated a stem cell graft to a child with acute lymphoblastic leukemia.

The genes are TRBV9 and TRBJ2-3; D might be TRBD2 (5 bases). The V gene's germline CDR1 is SGDLS and CDR2 YYNGEE. This CDR3 has 13 amino acids. V lost 0 bases, J lost 6 bases, and 8 bases lay in between. CDR3 coding DNA: TGTGCCAGCAGCGTAGCTAGGGAGGATACGCAGTATTTT. Translated: CASSVAREDTQYF.

The chain couples TRBV20-1 to TRBJ2-7, with a weak D call TRBD2 (5 bases). Germline V gives CDR1 DFQATT, CDR2 SNEGSKA (reference sequence). The CDR3 runs 15 residues. Trimming removed 1 base from V and 4 bases from J, with 17 bases in between. The DNA for the CDR3 is TGCAGTGCTAGAGCCCCCGAGGGAGCGAAGTACGAGCAGTACTTC. This sequence encodes CSARAPEGAKYEQYF.

This clonotype was recorded many times. The chain recombines TRBV29-1 with TRBJ2-2; unclear D gene. Germline values: CDR1 SQVTM, CDR2 ANQGSEA. V gave up 3 bases and J gave up 0 bases, with 8 bases separating them. The CDR3 is 14 amino acids. The CDR3 loop is CSVEGTANTGELFF. The CDR3 DNA is TGCAGCGTTGAGGGCACTGCGAACACCGGGGAGCTGTTTTTT.

This clonotype was recorded a few times. This chain uses TRBV7-2 with TRBJ2-7; no clear D. CDR3 length equals 13 residues. The V end was cut by 1 base, the J end by 4 bases, with 8 bases between. In germline, CDR1 is SGHTA, CDR2 FQGNSA. CDR3 in DNA: TGTGCCAGCAGCTTAGTAGTGTTTTACGAGCAGTACTTC. Encoded protein: CASSLVVFYEQYF.

The genes are TRBV15 and TRBJ1-5, with D unresolved. CDR3 length equals 15 residues. CDR1 and CDR2 from the germline V gene are LNHNV and YYDKDF (reference sequence). Between the trimmed V and J ends, which lost 1 base and 4 bases, there was a span of 11 bases. The DNA of the CDR3 is TGTGCCACCAGCAGAGGATCCACTGTTAATCAGCCCCAGCATTTT. Its protein is CATSRGSTVNQPQHF.

This clonotype was seen a handful of times. V and J are TRBV4-2 and TRBJ2-1; TRBD2 aligns across 11 bases. The CDR3 length is 15 residues. V lost 4 bases, J lost 8 bases, and 7 bases stayed unmatched. Germline V lookup: CDR1 LGHNA, CDR2 YNFKEQ. In nucleotides, the CDR3 is TGTGCCAGCAGCCCCCCGGGGACTAGCGGCTATGAGCAGTTCTTC. It encodes CASSPPGTSGYEQFF.

The chain recombines TRBV7-2 with TRBJ2-7; 7 bases fit TRBD1. V lost 5 bases and J lost 1; bases outside the gene matches: 8. The CDR3 loop spans 15 amino acids. Germline CDR1 reads SGHTA; CDR2 reads FQGNSA. The CDR3 protein is CASSPRDSSSYEQYF. As DNA, the CDR3 is TGTGCCAGCAGCCCACGGGACAGCTCATCCTACGAGCAGTACTTC.

This clonotype appeared a few times. The rearrangement joins TRBV7-9 to TRBJ2-3, with 7 nucleotides matching TRBD2. Germline V gene lookup returns CDR1 SEHNR and CDR2 FQNEAQ (reference sequence). There are 16 residues in the CDR3. V was pared by 5 bases and J by 0 bases, with 8 bases of the junction left unmatched. CDR3 in amino acids: CASSLGGKLSTDTQYF. The CDR3 nucleotides read TGTGCCAGCAGCCTCGGGGGGAAACTTAGCACAGATACGCAGTATTTT.

CDR3 nucleotide sequence: TGTGCCACCAGCACCCGTCGGGACACCGGGGAGCTGTTTTTT. As protein: CATSTRRDTGELFF. This sequence joins TRBV15 and TRBJ2-2; D unclear. The CDR3 length is 14 residues. Trimming took off 4 bases at V and 3 bases at J, with 9 bases between the two ends. Germline V CDR1 and CDR2: LNHNV, YYDKDF (reference sequence). Combining the CDR3 with reference TRBV15 and TRBJ2-2 gives the whole variable domain DAMVIQNPRYQVTQFGKPVTLSCSQTLNHNVMYWYQQKSSQAPKLLFHYYDKDFNNEADTPDNFQSRRPNTSFCFLDIRSPGLGDTAMYLCATSTRRDTGELFFGEGSRLTVL.

This clonotype was observed a few times. The chain employs TRBV12-3 or TRBV12-4 and TRBJ1-1, with 11 nucleotides matching TRBD1. This CDR3 comprises 15 residues. V trimming: 4 bases; J trimming: 9 bases; junction bases outside the gene matches: 10. For the CDR3, the DNA is TGTGCCAGCAGTTACCCTTCCGGGACAGGGGGACAAGCTTTCTTT. It is translated as CASSYPSGTGGQAFF.

The chain couples TRBV5-1 to TRBJ2-2, with D tentatively TRBD2 (6 bases). The CDR3 sequence is 16 residues long. The V gene's germline CDR1 is SGHRS and CDR2 YFSETQ. Trimming took 3 bases from V and 3 from J, leaving 15 bases between them. CDR3 in amino acids: CASSWTTSAYTGELFF. In DNA, the CDR3 is TGCGCCAGCAGCTGGACTACCTCAGCGTACACCGGGGAGCTGTTTTTT.

This clonotype was seen only a few times. The V and J genes are TRBV5-1 and TRBJ2-1; 9 bases align to TRBD2. Germline V lookup: CDR1 SGHRS, CDR2 YFSETQ. V was clipped by 0 bases and J by 4 bases; unmatched bases: 14. CDR3 size: 19 residues. Here the CDR3 reads CASSLAPPLGREGYNEQFF. For the CDR3, the DNA is TGCGCCAGCAGCTTGGCCCCCCCCTTAGGGCGGGAGGGATACAATGAGCAGTTCTTC.

This clonotype was picked up a small number of times. The rearrangement joins TRBV4-2 to TRBJ2-7, with TRBD2 identical over 10 bases. V was clipped by 0 bases and J by 3 bases; unmatched bases: 5. The CDR3 loop spans 16 amino acids. Germline CDR1 is LGHNA and CDR2 is YNFKEQ. CDR3 region: CASSQDRTSGRYEQYF. The CDR3, as DNA: TGTGCCAGCAGCCAAGACCGGACTAGCGGCCGCTACGAGCAGTACTTC.

In this sample, this clonotype turned up a few times. The CDR3 loop reads CASSHPPTRAGGTQYF. In nucleotides, the CDR3 is TGCGCCAGCAGCCATCCTCCCACACGAGCGGGTGGGACCCAGTACTTC. This chain connects TRBV4-1 to TRBJ2-5; a possible D gene is TRBD2 (6 bases). CDR3 size: 16 residues. The germline V gene encodes CDR1 MGHRA and CDR2 YSYEKL. V was trimmed by 3 bases and J by 7 bases, leaving 21 bases between them.

This clonotype has just a few counts. V gene TRBV11-2 combines with J gene TRBJ2-5; 10 bases fit TRBD2. This CDR3 has 19 residues. Looked up from germline, CDR1 is SGHAT and CDR2 is FQNNGV. V shed 2 bases, J shed 1 base, and the junction held 13 bases outside the gene matches. The CDR3 sequence is CASSLFPALAGVAQETQYF. In nucleotides, the CDR3 is TGTGCCAGCAGCTTATTCCCCGCGCTAGCGGGAGTTGCCCAAGAGACCCAGTACTTC. Full variable domain (outside the CDR3, taken from reference TRBV11-2 and TRBJ2-5): EAGVAQSPRYKIIEKRQSVAFWCNPISGHATLYWYQQILGQGPKLLIQFQNNGVVDDSQLPKDRFSAERLKGVDSTLKIQPAKLEDSAVYLCASSLFPALAGVAQETQYFGPGTRLLVL.

A few counts support this clonotype. The chain links TRBV20-1 to TRBJ1-2; D gene unclear. V was trimmed by 0 bases and J by 5 bases, leaving 13 bases between them. Germline V CDR1 and CDR2: DFQATT, SNEGSKA (reference sequence). The CDR3 length is 14 residues. The CDR3 DNA sequence: TGCAGTGCTAGAGATCCGGCCCTGCCGTATGGCTACACCTTC. Translated: CSARDPALPYGYTF.

This clonotype was observed a handful of times. CDR3 DNA sequence: TGTGCCAGCAGCAAATACGCAGATACGCAGTATTTT. Amino acids: CASSKYADTQYF. V gene TRBV7-2 combines with J gene TRBJ2-3; no definite D call. Trimming shortened V by 5 bases and J by 4 bases, and 7 bases separated the two germline ends. Germline CDR1 reads SGHTA; CDR2 reads FQGNSA. This CDR3 region has 12 residues. The variable domain in full, completed from reference TRBV7-2 and TRBJ2-3, reads GAGVSQSPSNKVTEKGKDVELRCDPISGHTALYWYRQSLGQGLEFLIYFQGNSAPDKSGLPSDRFSAERTGGSVSTLTIQRTQQEDSAVYLCASSKYADTQYFGPGTRLTVL.

About this clonotype: A read error may explain this, as a much larger clone is one base away. V and J are TRBV7-9 and TRBJ2-7, with 12 bases identical to TRBD2. CDR3 length: 14 residues. From germline, CDR1 is SEHNR and CDR2 FQNEAQ (reference sequence). V lost 3 bases to trimming and J lost 6 bases; unmatched junction nucleotides: 3. The CDR3 loop reads CASSLTSGSGEQYF. The DNA of the CDR3 is TGTGCCAGCAGCTTGACTAGCGGGAGTGGCGAGCAGTACTTC.

This clonotype was detected only a few times. This chain uses TRBV7-9 with TRBJ1-2, with unresolved D. Trimming shortened V by 2 bases and J by 7 bases, and 14 bases separated the two germline ends. Germline V gene lookup returns CDR1 SEHNR and CDR2 FQNEAQ (reference sequence). The CDR3 consists of 14 residues. CDR3 protein: CASSLPSPVRGYTF. The CDR3 coding sequence is TGTGCCAGCAGCTTACCATCGCCAGTTCGTGGCTACACCTTC.

The chain joins TRBV28 to TRBJ1-2, with TRBD1 identical over 8 bases. The CDR3 totals 12 residues. Trimming cost V 5 bases and J 5 bases; bases outside gene matches: 1. Germline-derived CDR1 and CDR2 are MDHEN and SYDVKM. Here the CDR3 DNA reads TGTGCCAGCAGTCGACAGGGGTATGGCTACACCTTC. Translated, it gives CASSRQGYGYTF.

This clonotype was counted only a few times. J is TRBJ2-3 and V is TRBV7-2; D is uncertain. Germline loops: CDR1 SGHTA, CDR2 FQGNSA. V was cut by 2 bases and J by 2 bases, with 11 bases left in between. The CDR3 has 15 amino acids. In nucleotides, the CDR3 is TGTGCCAGCAGCTTAATTGGCGGATACACAGATACGCAGTATTTT. Protein: CASSLIGGYTDTQYF.

The V and J genes are TRBV5-6 and TRBJ2-5; no clear D gene. This CDR3 spans 11 amino acids. Per the germline V gene, CDR1 is SGHDT and CDR2 is YYEEEE. Trimming took off 6 bases at V and 5 bases at J, with 8 bases between the two ends. CDR3 sequence reads: CASNYGETQYF. CDR3 bases: TGTGCCAGCAACTACGGGGAGACCCAGTACTTC.

The chain carries TRBV6-5 and TRBJ2-7; 7 bases map to TRBD1. The CDR3 is 15 residues long. The V gene end was trimmed by 2 bases and the J gene end by 2 bases; junction bases not matched to a gene: 6. Germline V lookup: CDR1 MNHEY, CDR2 SVGAGI. CDR3 DNA: TGTGCCAGCAGTTACGACAGGGTAGGGGCCTACGAGCAGTACTTC. Protein sequence: CASSYDRVGAYEQYF.

The table lists this clonotype with a few counts. V is TRBV28 and J is TRBJ2-7; D is uncertain. Germline V lookup: CDR1 MDHEN, CDR2 SYDVKM. V was pared by 4 bases and J by 6 bases, with 10 bases between. This CDR3 region has 12 residues. CDR3 amino acids: CASSSSLGEQYF. The DNA of the CDR3 is TGTGCCAGCAGTTCGTCGTTGGGCGAGCAGTACTTC. The complete variable domain, with remaining parts taken from reference TRBV28 and TRBJ2-7, reads DVKVTQSSRYLVKRTGEKVFLECVQDMDHENMFWYRQDPGLGLRLIYFSYDVKMKEKGDIPEGYSVSREKKERFSLILESASTNQTSMYLCASSSSLGEQYFGPGTRLTVT.

The chain combines TRBV20-1 with TRBJ1-2; D is undetermined. Germline CDR1 reads DFQATT; CDR2 reads SNEGSKA (reference sequence). The V end was cut by 5 bases, the J end by 11 bases, with 27 bases between. The CDR3 spans 15 residues. CDR3 DNA: TGCAGTGCTGGGAACACAGTAACCCTTGCTCCTGGATACACCTTC. Its protein product is CSAGNTVTLAPGYTF.

V is TRBV5-1 and J is TRBJ2-7; 8 nucleotides match TRBD2. CDR3 length: 14 amino acids. V trimming: 6 bases; J trimming: 6 bases; junction bases outside the gene matches: 11. Germline V gene data show CDR1 as SGHRS and CDR2 as YFSETQ. The DNA of the CDR3 is TGCGCCAGCAACATAGCGGGAAACGCTGGCGAGCAGTACTTC. Translated, it gives CASNIAGNAGEQYF.

This clonotype came up a few times. V and J are TRBV29-1 and TRBJ2-6; D gene unclear. V was clipped by 5 bases and J by 3 bases, with 2 bases between them. Germline CDR1 reads SQVTM; CDR2 reads ANQGSEA. The CDR3 has 11 residues. The CDR3 DNA reads as TGCAGCGTTTATGGGGCCAACGTCCTGACTTTC. Protein: CSVYGANVLTF.

This clonotype appeared a few times. V and J are TRBV10-3 and TRBJ2-7, with 16 bases aligning to TRBD2. The germline CDR1 and CDR2 sequences are ENHRY and SYGVKD. The CDR3 runs 14 residues. Germline trimming cut 6 bases from V and 11 bases from J; bases unmatched to any gene: 7. This chain's CDR3 is CAIRAGLAGGPEYF. CDR3 bases: TGTGCCATCAGGGCGGGACTAGCGGGAGGGCCCGAGTACTTC.

This clonotype was seen more than once but under ten times. The V and J genes are TRBV7-9 and TRBJ2-4; a weak D match, TRBD2 (6 bases). V was trimmed by 0 bases and J by 1 base, leaving 10 bases between them. Per the germline V gene, CDR1 is SEHNR and CDR2 is FQNEAQ (reference sequence). The CDR3 has 16 amino acids. The CDR3 loop is CASSLALREAKNIQYF. The CDR3 nucleotides read TGTGCCAGCAGCTTAGCGCTACGGGAGGCCAAAAACATTCAGTACTTC.

This clonotype was observed many times. DNA of the CDR3: TGTGCCAGCACACCAAACGGGTTGGAGGAGCAGTACTTC. Encoded protein: CASTPNGLEEQYF. The rearrangement uses TRBV28 and TRBJ2-7; D unclear. CDR3 length: 13 residues. Germline V CDR1 and CDR2: MDHEN, SYDVKM. With 7 bases removed from V and 7 bases from J, the gap between germline ends came to 17 bases.

This clonotype was found a few times. The genes are TRBV7-9 and TRBJ1-2; D is undetermined. Trimming took off 1 base at V and 7 bases at J, with 7 bases between the two ends. Germline V CDR1 and CDR2: SEHNR, FQNEAQ (reference sequence). The CDR3 covers 12 residues. The CDR3 DNA is TGTGCCAGCAGCTTAGAGGGAGGTGGCTACACCTTC. It encodes CASSLEGGGYTF.

This clonotype was seen a few times. The rearrangement links TRBV7-2 to TRBJ2-5; 7 nucleotides agree with TRBD2. This CDR3 region has 15 residues. CDR1 SGHTA and CDR2 FQGNSA come from the germline V gene. The J segment lost 5 bases and the V segment lost 2 bases, leaving 8 bases of the junction unmatched. CDR3 DNA: TGTGCCAGCAGCTTATGGCGGGAGTACGGGGAGACCCAGTACTTC. Its translation is CASSLWREYGETQYF.